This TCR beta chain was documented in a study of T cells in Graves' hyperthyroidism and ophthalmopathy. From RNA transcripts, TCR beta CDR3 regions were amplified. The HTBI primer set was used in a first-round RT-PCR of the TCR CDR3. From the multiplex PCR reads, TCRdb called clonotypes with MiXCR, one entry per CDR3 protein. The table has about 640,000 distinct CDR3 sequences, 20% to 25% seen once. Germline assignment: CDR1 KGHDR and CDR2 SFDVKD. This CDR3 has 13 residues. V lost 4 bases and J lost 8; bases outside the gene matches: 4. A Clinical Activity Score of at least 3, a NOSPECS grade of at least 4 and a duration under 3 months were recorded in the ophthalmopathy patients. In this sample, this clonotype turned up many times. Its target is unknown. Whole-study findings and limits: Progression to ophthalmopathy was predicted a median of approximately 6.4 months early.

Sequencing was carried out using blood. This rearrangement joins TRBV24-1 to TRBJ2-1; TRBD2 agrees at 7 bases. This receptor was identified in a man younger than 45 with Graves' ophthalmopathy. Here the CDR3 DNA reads TGTGCCACCAGTGACACGACTAGCCATGAGCAGTTCTTC. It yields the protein CATSDTTSHEQFF.